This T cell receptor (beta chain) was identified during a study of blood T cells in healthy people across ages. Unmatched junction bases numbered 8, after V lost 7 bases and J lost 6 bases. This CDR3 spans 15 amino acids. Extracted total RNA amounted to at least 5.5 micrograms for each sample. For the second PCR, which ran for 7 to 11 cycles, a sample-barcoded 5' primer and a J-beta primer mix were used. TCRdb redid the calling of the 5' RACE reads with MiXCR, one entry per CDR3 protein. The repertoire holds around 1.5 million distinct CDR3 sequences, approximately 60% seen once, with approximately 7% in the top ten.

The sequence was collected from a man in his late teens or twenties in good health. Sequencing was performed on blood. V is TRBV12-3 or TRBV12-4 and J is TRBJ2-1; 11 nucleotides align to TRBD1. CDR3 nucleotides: TGTGCCAGCAACCCCACCGGGACAGGGGGCAATGAGCAGTTCTTC. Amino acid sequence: CASNPTGTGGNEQFF.